These 6 T cell receptor beta chains share one sample of origin, sequenced in a study of shared clonotypes between healthy human individuals. Assay: immunoSEQ multiplex PCR; the TCRdb copy retains only in-frame clones and omits some. This sample has around 600,000 clones, with 95% to 98% found just once. The sample was naive CD4+ T cells sorted from blood. Subset given: CD45RA+ positively selected. These receptors were taken from a young woman in good health.

About this clone: The same CDR3 can be traced to other DNA sequences in this sample. This CDR3 is CASSIGGLAGTDTQYF. The DNA of the CDR3 is TGTGCCAGTAGTATCGGAGGCCTAGCAGGGACAGATACGCAGTATTTT. The genes are TRBV19 and TRBJ2-3; D tentatively reads TRBD1 or TRBD2 (5 bases each). CDR1 is LNHDA and CDR2 is SQIVND in the germline V gene (reference sequence). There are 16 residues in the CDR3. The V end lost 3 bases, the J end lost 3 bases, and 16 bases lay between the germline ends. The full variable domain, rest sourced from reference TRBV19 and TRBJ2-3, is DGGITQSPKYLFRKEGQNVTLSCEQNLNHDAMYWYRQDPGQGLRLIYYSQIVNDFQKGDIAEGYSVSREKKESFPLTVTSAQKNPTAFYLCASSIGGLAGTDTQYFGPGTRLTVL.

CDR3 coding DNA: TGTGCCAGCAGTGGGAACAGAGCTAACTATGGCTACACCTTC. Its protein product is CASSGNRANYGYTF. V usage is TRBV2 and J usage is TRBJ1-2; D unclear. CDR3 length: 14 residues. V lost 4 bases, J lost 0 bases, and 9 bases lay in between. Germline CDR1 reads SNHLY; CDR2 reads FYNNEI.

The chain recombines TRBV28 with TRBJ2-3; tentative D call: TRBD1 (7 bases). There are 14 residues in the CDR3. V was pared by 7 bases and J by 7 bases, with 18 bases between. Per the germline V gene, CDR1 is MDHEN and CDR2 is SYDVKM. The CDR3: CASTPGGPPYTQYF. As DNA, the CDR3 is TGTGCCAGCACGCCAGGGGGGCCGCCGTATACGCAGTATTTT.

This sequence joins TRBV5-1 and TRBJ2-6; D is unresolved. The V end was cut by 6 bases, the J end by 1 base, with 14 bases between. Germline assignment: CDR1 SGHRS and CDR2 YFSETQ. This CDR3 spans 16 amino acids. The chain's CDR3 is CASTGRSPSGANVLTF. The CDR3, as DNA: TGCGCCAGCACCGGCAGAAGTCCGTCTGGGGCCAACGTCCTGACTTTC.

Only a few counts were recorded for this clone. Within the sample, other DNA sequences also encode this same CDR3. The rearrangement links TRBV6-5 to TRBJ2-1, with D hard to call. The CDR3 covers 12 residues. V lost 6 bases and J lost 4, with 7 bases in between. CDR1 MNHEY and CDR2 SVGAGI come from the germline V gene. DNA for the CDR3: TGTGCCAGCAGCTCGAGATACAATGAGCAGTTCTTC. The encoded protein is CASSSRYNEQFF.

The chain carries TRBV19 and TRBJ1-5; 7 bases fit TRBD1. This CDR3 region has 13 residues. Germline V CDR1 and CDR2: LNHDA, SQIVND (reference sequence). With V trimmed by 5 bases and J by 7 bases, 5 bases remained unmatched. CDR3 in amino acids: CASSDYRGQPQHF. The DNA of the CDR3 is TGTGCCAGTAGTGATTACAGGGGCCAGCCCCAGCATTTT. Full variable domain (outside the CDR3, taken from reference TRBV19 and TRBJ1-5): DGGITQSPKYLFRKEGQNVTLSCEQNLNHDAMYWYRQDPGQGLRLIYYSQIVNDFQKGDIAEGYSVSREKKESFPLTVTSAQKNPTAFYLCASSDYRGQPQHFGDGTRLSIL.